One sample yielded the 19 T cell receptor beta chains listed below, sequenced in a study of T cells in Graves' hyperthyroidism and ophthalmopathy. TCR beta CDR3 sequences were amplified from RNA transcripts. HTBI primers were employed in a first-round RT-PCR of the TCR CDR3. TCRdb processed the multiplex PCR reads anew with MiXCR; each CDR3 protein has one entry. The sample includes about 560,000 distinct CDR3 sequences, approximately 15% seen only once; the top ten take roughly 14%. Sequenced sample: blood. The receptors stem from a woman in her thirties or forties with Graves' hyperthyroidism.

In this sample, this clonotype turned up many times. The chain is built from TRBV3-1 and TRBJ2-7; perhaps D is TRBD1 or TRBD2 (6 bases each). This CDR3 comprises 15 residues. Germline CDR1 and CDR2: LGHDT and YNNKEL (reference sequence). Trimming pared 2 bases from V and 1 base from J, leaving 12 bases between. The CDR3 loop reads CASSQKSGASYEQYF. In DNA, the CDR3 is TGTGCCAGCAGCCAAAAATCGGGGGCTTCCTACGAGCAGTACTTC.

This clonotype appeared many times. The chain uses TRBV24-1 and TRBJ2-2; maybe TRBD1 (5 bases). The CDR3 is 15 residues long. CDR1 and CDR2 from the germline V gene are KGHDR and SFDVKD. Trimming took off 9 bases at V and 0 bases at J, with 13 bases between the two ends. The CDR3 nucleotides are TGTGCCACCTGCGACAGCTACGCGAACACCGGGGAGCTGTTTTTT. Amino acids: CATCDSYANTGELFF.

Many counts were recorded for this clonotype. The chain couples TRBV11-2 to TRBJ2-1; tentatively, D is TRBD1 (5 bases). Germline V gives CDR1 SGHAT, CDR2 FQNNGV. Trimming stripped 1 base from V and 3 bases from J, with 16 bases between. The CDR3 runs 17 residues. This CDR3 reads CASSLVPPGSDYNEQFF. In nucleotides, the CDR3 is TGTGCCAGCAGCTTAGTCCCCCCAGGGTCCGACTACAATGAGCAGTTCTTC. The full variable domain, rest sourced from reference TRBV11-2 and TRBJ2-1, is EAGVAQSPRYKIIEKRQSVAFWCNPISGHATLYWYQQILGQGPKLLIQFQNNGVVDDSQLPKDRFSAERLKGVDSTLKIQPAKLEDSAVYLCASSLVPPGSDYNEQFFGPGTRLTVL.

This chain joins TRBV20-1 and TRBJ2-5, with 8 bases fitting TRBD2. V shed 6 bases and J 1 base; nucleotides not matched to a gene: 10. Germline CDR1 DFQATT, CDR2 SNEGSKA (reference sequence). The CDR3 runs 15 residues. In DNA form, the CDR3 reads TGCAGTGCCAGTCATCGGGAGGGCCCCCAAGAGACCCAGTACTTC. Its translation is CSASHREGPQETQYF.

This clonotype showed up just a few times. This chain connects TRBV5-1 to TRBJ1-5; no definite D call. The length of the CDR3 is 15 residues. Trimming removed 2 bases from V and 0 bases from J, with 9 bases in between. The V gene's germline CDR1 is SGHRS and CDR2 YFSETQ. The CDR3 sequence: CASSFTPDSNQPQHF. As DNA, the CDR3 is TGCGCCAGCAGCTTTACTCCAGATAGCAATCAGCCCCAGCATTTT.

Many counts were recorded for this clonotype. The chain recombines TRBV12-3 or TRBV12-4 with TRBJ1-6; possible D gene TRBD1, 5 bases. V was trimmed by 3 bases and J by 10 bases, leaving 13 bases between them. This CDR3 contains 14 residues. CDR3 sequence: CASSLRRGDSPLHF. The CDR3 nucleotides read TGTGCCAGCAGTTTGAGGAGAGGGGACTCACCCCTCCACTTT.

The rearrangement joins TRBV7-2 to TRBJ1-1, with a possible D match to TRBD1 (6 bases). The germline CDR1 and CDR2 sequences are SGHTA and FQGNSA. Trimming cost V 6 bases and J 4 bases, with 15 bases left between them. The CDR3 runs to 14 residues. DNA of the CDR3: TGTGCCAGCAGGGGAACAGGCAGGGGCACTGAAGCTTTCTTT. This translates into CASRGTGRGTEAFF.

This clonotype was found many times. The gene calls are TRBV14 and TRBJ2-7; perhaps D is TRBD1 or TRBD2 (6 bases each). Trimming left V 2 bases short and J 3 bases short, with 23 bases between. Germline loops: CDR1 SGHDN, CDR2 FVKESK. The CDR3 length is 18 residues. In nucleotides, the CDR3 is TGTGCCAGCAGCCAATCCCTGCCCGGGGGCGCCGAAAACTACGAGCAGTACTTC. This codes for CASSQSLPGGAENYEQYF.

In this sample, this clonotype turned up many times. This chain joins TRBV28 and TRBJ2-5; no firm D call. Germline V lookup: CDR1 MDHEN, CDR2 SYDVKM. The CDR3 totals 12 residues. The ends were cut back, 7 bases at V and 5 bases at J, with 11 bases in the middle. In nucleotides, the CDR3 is TGTGCCAGCAATGATAACCGGGAGACCCAGTACTTC. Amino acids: CASNDNRETQYF.

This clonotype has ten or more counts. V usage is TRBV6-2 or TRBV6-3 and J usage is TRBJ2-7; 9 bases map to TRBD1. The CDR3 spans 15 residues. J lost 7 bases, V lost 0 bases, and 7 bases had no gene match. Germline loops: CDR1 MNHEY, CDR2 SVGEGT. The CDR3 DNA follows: TGTGCCAGCAGTTACTCGCGCGACAGGGGGAATGAGCAGTACTTC. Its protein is CASSYSRDRGNEQYF.

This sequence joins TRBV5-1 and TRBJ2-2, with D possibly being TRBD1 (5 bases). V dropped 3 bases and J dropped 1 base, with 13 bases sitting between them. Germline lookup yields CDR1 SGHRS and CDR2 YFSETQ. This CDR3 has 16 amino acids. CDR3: CASSWGVDLNTGELFF. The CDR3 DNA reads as TGCGCCAGCAGCTGGGGCGTCGACCTGAACACCGGGGAGCTGTTTTTT.

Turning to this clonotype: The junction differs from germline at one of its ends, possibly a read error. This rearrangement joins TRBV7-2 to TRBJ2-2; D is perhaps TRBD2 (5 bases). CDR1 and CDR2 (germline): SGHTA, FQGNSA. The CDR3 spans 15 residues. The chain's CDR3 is CASSLLAFNTGELVF. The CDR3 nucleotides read TGTGCCAGCAGCTTATTGGCTTTTAACACCGGGGAGCTGGTTTTT.

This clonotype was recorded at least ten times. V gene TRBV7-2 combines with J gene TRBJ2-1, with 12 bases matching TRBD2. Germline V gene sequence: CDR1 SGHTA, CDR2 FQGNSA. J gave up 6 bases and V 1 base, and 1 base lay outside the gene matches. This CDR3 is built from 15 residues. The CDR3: CASSLVLAGGNEQFF. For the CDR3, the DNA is TGTGCCAGCAGCTTAGTACTAGCGGGAGGCAATGAGCAGTTCTTC.

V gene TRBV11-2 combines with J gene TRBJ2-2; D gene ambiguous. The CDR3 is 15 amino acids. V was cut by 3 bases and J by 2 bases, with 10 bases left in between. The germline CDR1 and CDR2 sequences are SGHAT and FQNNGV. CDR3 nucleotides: TGTGCCAGCAGCTTCTCCGACGTTAACACCGGGGAGCTGTTTTTT. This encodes CASSFSDVNTGELFF. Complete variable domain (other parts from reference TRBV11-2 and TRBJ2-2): EAGVAQSPRYKIIEKRQSVAFWCNPISGHATLYWYQQILGQGPKLLIQFQNNGVVDDSQLPKDRFSAERLKGVDSTLKIQPAKLEDSAVYLCASSFSDVNTGELFFGEGSRLTVL.

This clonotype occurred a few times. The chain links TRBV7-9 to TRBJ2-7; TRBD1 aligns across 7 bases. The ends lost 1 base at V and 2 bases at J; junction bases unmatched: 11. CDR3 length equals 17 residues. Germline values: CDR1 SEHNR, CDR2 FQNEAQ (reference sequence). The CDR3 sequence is CASSLELGGVATYEQYF. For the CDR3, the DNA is TGTGCCAGCAGCTTAGAATTAGGGGGCGTAGCCACCTACGAGCAGTACTTC.

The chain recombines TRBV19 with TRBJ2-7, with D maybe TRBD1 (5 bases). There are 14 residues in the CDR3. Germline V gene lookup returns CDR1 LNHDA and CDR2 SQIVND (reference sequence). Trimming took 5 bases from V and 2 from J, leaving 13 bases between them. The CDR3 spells CASSPTPDTYEQYF. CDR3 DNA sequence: TGTGCCAGTAGTCCAACCCCGGACACCTACGAGCAGTACTTC.

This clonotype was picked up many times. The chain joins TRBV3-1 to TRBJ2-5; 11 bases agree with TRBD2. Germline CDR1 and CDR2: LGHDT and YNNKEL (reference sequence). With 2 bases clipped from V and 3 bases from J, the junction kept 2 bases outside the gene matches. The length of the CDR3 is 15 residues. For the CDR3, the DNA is TGTGCCAGCAGCCAAAATAGCGGGAGGGAAGAGACCCAGTACTTC. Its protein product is CASSQNSGREETQYF.

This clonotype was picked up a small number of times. Here the CDR3 DNA reads TGTGCCAGTAGGTTCGAGGGCAGCTTCTCCTACGAGCAGTACTTC. It is translated as CASRFEGSFSYEQYF. The chain joins TRBV19 to TRBJ2-7; TRBD2 is a possible D gene (5 bases). This CDR3 has 15 amino acids. Trimming took off 6 bases at V and 0 bases at J, with 15 bases between the two ends. The V gene's germline CDR1 is LNHDA and CDR2 SQIVND (reference sequence).

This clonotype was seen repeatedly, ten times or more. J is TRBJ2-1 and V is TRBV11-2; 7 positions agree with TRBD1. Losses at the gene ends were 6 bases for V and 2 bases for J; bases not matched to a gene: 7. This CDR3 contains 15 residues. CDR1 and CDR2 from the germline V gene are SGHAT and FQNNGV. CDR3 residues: CASRPGTVAYNEQFF. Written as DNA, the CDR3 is TGTGCCAGCAGACCCGGGACAGTAGCCTACAATGAGCAGTTCTTC. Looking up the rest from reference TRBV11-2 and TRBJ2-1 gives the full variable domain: EAGVAQSPRYKIIEKRQSVAFWCNPISGHATLYWYQQILGQGPKLLIQFQNNGVVDDSQLPKDRFSAERLKGVDSTLKIQPAKLEDSAVYLCASRPGTVAYNEQFFGPGTRLTVL.